This entry concerns a single T cell receptor beta chain. Antigen unknown. This sample is part of a study of cytomegalovirus exposure and HLA in healthy donors. Vbeta (60) and Jbeta (13) primers were used in the PCR. Generated by immunoSEQ multiplex PCR, the TCRdb table keeps only in-frame clones and is missing some. The repertoire consists of 70,000 to 100,000 clones, with approximately 64% occurring once and the leading ten covering 20% to 25%. The germline CDR1 and CDR2 sequences are LNHDA and SQIVND (reference sequence). Deletions cut 1 base from V and 5 bases from J, with 11 bases between. CDR3 length: 15 residues. Study observations and caveats: Some highly shared sequence variants likely arose as a pipeline artifact.

The TCR sequence derives from a woman in her forties or fifties in good health and CMV-seropositive. J is TRBJ2-2 and V is TRBV19; D is perhaps TRBD1 (6 bases). Sequences were obtained from PBMCs. DNA of the CDR3: TGTGCCAGTAGTATAGCCCGAAGGGGGACCGGGGAGCTGTTTTTT. Amino acid sequence: CASSIARRGTGELFF.